A selection of T cell receptor beta chains follows, all from one sample in a study of radiotherapy plus CTLA-4 blockade in lung cancer. The table came from immunoSEQ multiplex PCR; TCRdb's copy has only in-frame clones and leaves some out. The top ten hold around 23% of the sample, which has about 33,000 clones, around four fifths seen once. The specimen was peripheral blood, collected from a patient treated with radiotherapy plus ipilimumab. These receptors were obtained from a human donor with non-small cell lung cancer that progressed on radiotherapy plus ipilimumab. The CDR3 runs from the conserved cysteine through the conserved F or W. The D gene is left open where the match is weak. Clone size is given for some rows only: seen once, a few or many times, or a class if the clone is expanded.

d_call	j_call	clone_size	v_call	cdr3_nt	cdr3_aa
-	TRBJ1-3	-	TRBV7-6	TGTGCCAGCAGCTTAGACAGGAGAGACACCATATATTTT	CASSLDRRDTIYF
TRBD1	TRBJ1-5	-	TRBV6-1	TGTGCCAGCAGTAGGGACAGTAATCAGCCCCAGCATTTT	CASSRDSNQPQHF
TRBD1	TRBJ1-4	-	TRBV5-3	TGTGCCAGAAGCCATACAGGGGCCTATTCTAATGAAAAACTGTTTTTT	CARSHTGAYSNEKLFF
-	TRBJ1-2	few	TRBV6-5	TGTGCCAGCAGACGACAGGTCGAGGATGGCTACACCTTC	CASRRQVEDGYTF
TRBD1	TRBJ1-6	-	TRBV19	TGTGCCAGCCGACAGGGGGTCTCACCCCTCCACTTT	CASRQGVSPLHF
-	TRBJ1-3	few	TRBV9	TGTGCCAGCAGCGTAACGGGGTTCGGGTCTGGAAACACCATATATTTT	CASSVTGFGSGNTIYF
TRBD1	TRBJ1-5	-	TRBV18	TGTGCCAGCTCAATGGCAGGGGGCGGCAATCAGCCCCAGCATTTT	CASSMAGGGNQPQHF
-	TRBJ2-7	-	TRBV19	TGTGCCAGTAGCCTGGGCAGTCTCTACGAGCAGTACTTC	CASSLGSLYEQYF
TRBD1	TRBJ1-1	-	TRBV11-1	TGTGCCAGCAGCTGGGGACAGGGCTACACTGAAGCTTTCTTT	CASSWGQGYTEAFF
TRBD1	TRBJ1-2	once	TRBV7-8	TGTGCCAGCAGCTCGCAGGGACAGCTAATCTATGGCTACACCTTC	CASSSQGQLIYGYTF
-	TRBJ1-4	few	TRBV11-2	TGTGCCAGCAGCGCCGAACAGGGAGGGAGAGGTGAAAAACTGTTTTTT	CASSAEQGGRGEKLFF
-	TRBJ2-7	-	TRBV15	TGTGCCACCAGCCGGGAAGGCTACGAGCAGTACTTC	CATSREGYEQYF
TRBD1	TRBJ2-7	-	TRBV13	TGTGCCAGCAGCGTCGACAGGGGCACCTACGAGCAGTACTTC	CASSVDRGTYEQYF
-	TRBJ1-4	few	TRBV19	TGTGCCAGTAGTATAGGGGCTCGGCGCGAAAAACTGTTTTTT	CASSIGARREKLFF
-	TRBJ1-1	-	TRBV7-2	TGTGCCAGCAGCTTCAGGGAAGGTGGACGGAACACTGAAGCTTTCTTT	CASSFREGGRNTEAFF
TRBD1	TRBJ1-4	-	TRBV9	TGTGCCAGCAGCGAGACAGGGGCTAATGAAAAACTGTTTTTT	CASSETGANEKLFF
TRBD1	TRBJ1-3	once	TRBV7-8	TGTGCCAGCAGCTGGACAGGGAAAACCTCTGGAAACACCATATATTTT	CASSWTGKTSGNTIYF
TRBD2	TRBJ2-2	-	TRBV7-2	TGTGCCAGCTCCAAAGGACTAGCGGGGGCTAGGGGCACCGGGGAGCTGTTTTTT	CASSKGLAGARGTGELFF
-	TRBJ2-7	-	TRBV20-1	TGCAGTGCTAGCGACATCTACGAGCAGTACTTC	CSASDIYEQYF
-	TRBJ2-7	-	TRBV7-9	TGTGCCAGCAGCTTCCCGGACAAATACGAGCAGTACTTC	CASSFPDKYEQYF
-	TRBJ2-7	-	TRBV13	TGTGCCAGCAGCTTACCGGCGGGGTTCGAGCAGTACTTC	CASSLPAGFEQYF
-	TRBJ1-1	-	TRBV7-2	TGTGCCAGCAGCTTAGCCCAGGGAGAAGCTTTCTTT	CASSLAQGEAFF
TRBD1	TRBJ2-5	-	TRBV7-9	TGTGCCAGCAGCTCATCCGGGACAGGGAAAGAGACCCAGTACTTC	CASSSSGTGKETQYF
-	TRBJ1-2	-	TRBV28	TGTGCCAGCAGCTCCGCCTCAGGGCTTGGCTATGGCTACACCTTC	CASSSASGLGYGYTF
-	TRBJ1-2	-	TRBV7-8	TGTGCCAGCAGCTTAGCGCTGGTGGTAGGGGATGGCTACACCTTC	CASSLALVVGDGYTF
TRBD2	TRBJ2-6	once	TRBV27	TGTGCCAGCAGTTTATGGGGTCCGACTAGCGGGGGCTTCTCTGGGGCCAACGTCCTGACTTTC	CASSLWGPTSGGFSGANVLTF
-	TRBJ1-2	hyperexpanded	TRBV14	TGTGCCAGCAGCCAAGATAGGAGGCGAGGCTACACCTTC	CASSQDRRRGYTF
TRBD2	TRBJ2-1	-	TRBV7-3	TGTGCCAGCAGCTTACGGAATAGCGGGGGGGACAATGAGCAGTTCTTC	CASSLRNSGGDNEQFF
-	TRBJ1-2	-	TRBV18	TGTGCCAGCTCACCAGGTCAGTCCTATGGCTACACCTTC	CASSPGQSYGYTF
TRBD2	TRBJ2-3	-	TRBV19	TGTGCCAGTAGTATAGTGGGACTAGCCGATACGCAGTATTTT	CASSIVGLADTQYF
-	TRBJ2-7	-	TRBV6-5	TGTGCCAGCACCGGGATCAGGGGCTCCTACGAGCAGTACTTC	CASTGIRGSYEQYF
-	TRBJ1-1	-	TRBV19	TGTGCCAGTAGCCCAACAACAGGCCACCAGCCCGAAGCTTTCTTT	CASSPTTGHQPEAFF
TRBD1	TRBJ2-1	-	TRBV9	TGTGCCAGCAGCGCGGACAGGGGGACCTCATACAATGAGCAGTTCTTC	CASSADRGTSYNEQFF
-	TRBJ2-1	-	TRBV10-3	TGTGCCACTTCTAGCGAGAGCTCCTACAATGAGCAGTTCTTC	CATSSESSYNEQFF
TRBD1	TRBJ2-2	-	TRBV5-1	TGCGCCAGCAGCCTAAACGACAGGGGGCGGACCGGGGAGCTGTTTTTT	CASSLNDRGRTGELFF
TRBD1	TRBJ2-5	once	TRBV18	TGTGCCAGCTCACCGGTCCAGGACAGGAGCCGCCAAGAGACCCAGTACTTC	CASSPVQDRSRQETQYF
-	TRBJ2-7	-	TRBV2	TGTGCCAGCAGATCAGCGGGTCCAACCTACGAGCAGTACTTC	CASRSAGPTYEQYF
TRBD1	TRBJ1-1	-	TRBV7-3	TGTGCCAGCAGCTTATGGGCAGGGGGAAATTCTGAAGCTTTCTTT	CASSLWAGGNSEAFF
-	TRBJ1-5	-	TRBV19	TGTGCCAGTAGTAGGGACGGGAGAGATAATCAGCCCCAGCATTTT	CASSRDGRDNQPQHF
-	TRBJ2-1	-	TRBV7-3	TGTGCCAGCAGCTCGGGGGGCGATGAGCAGTTCTTC	CASSSGGDEQFF